These T cell receptor beta chains were read from a single sample in a study of CD8 T cells in Susac syndrome. TCRdb re-called the immunoSEQ multiplex PCR reads through MiXCR, storing one row per CDR3 protein. This sample has roughly 150,000 distinct CDR3 sequences, with about 90% found just once. Input material: CD4+ T cells from PBMCs. These receptor sequences come from a human donor in good health. The CDR3 runs from the conserved cysteine through the conserved F or W. Each record gives: D gene, CDR3 length, J gene, V gene, CDR3 DNA, CDR3 protein. D genes are given only for firm matches.

D gene: .; CDR3 length: 15; J gene: TRBJ1-5; V gene: TRBV3-1; CDR3 DNA: TGTGCCAGCAGCCAAGGGGACGGAAGAAATCAGCCCCAGCATTTT; CDR3 protein: CASSQGDGRNQPQHF
D gene: TRBD1; CDR3 length: 15; J gene: TRBJ1-3; V gene: TRBV7-2; CDR3 DNA: TGTGCCAGCAGCTTAACGCTGACAGGGCGAAACACCATATATTTT; CDR3 protein: CASSLTLTGRNTIYF
D gene: TRBD1; CDR3 length: 19; J gene: TRBJ2-7; V gene: TRBV6-2/TRBV6-3; CDR3 DNA: TGTGCCAGCAGTTATTCTCTAGAGATGTTCGGACAGGACGTCTACGAGCAGTACTTC; CDR3 protein: CASSYSLEMFGQDVYEQYF
D gene: TRBD1; CDR3 length: 14; J gene: TRBJ2-7; V gene: TRBV2; CDR3 DNA: TGTGCCAGCAGGACGGGACAGGAGTCCTACGAGCAGTACTTC; CDR3 protein: CASRTGQESYEQYF
D gene: TRBD1; CDR3 length: 14; J gene: TRBJ1-4; V gene: TRBV30; CDR3 DNA: TGTGCCTGGAGTGCGGGACAGGGGTTTGAAAAACTGTTTTTT; CDR3 protein: CAWSAGQGFEKLFF
D gene: .; CDR3 length: 14; J gene: TRBJ2-7; V gene: TRBV6-2/TRBV6-3; CDR3 DNA: TGTGCCAGCAGGTTTTTGATGGGCGGATTGGAGCAGTACTTC; CDR3 protein: CASRFLMGGLEQYF
D gene: .; CDR3 length: 12; J gene: TRBJ2-1; V gene: TRBV12-3/TRBV12-4; CDR3 DNA: TGTGCCAGCAGTTTACGCGGGGATGAGCAGTTCTTC; CDR3 protein: CASSLRGDEQFF
D gene: .; CDR3 length: 13; J gene: TRBJ2-3; V gene: TRBV30; CDR3 DNA: TGTGCCTGGAGTGGTGGAAGCACAGATACGCAGTATTTT; CDR3 protein: CAWSGGSTDTQYF
D gene: .; CDR3 length: 15; J gene: TRBJ2-7; V gene: TRBV7-2; CDR3 DNA: TGTGCCAGCAGCCTGACCGGGACCGAGGCCTACGAGCAGTACTTC; CDR3 protein: CASSLTGTEAYEQYF
D gene: .; CDR3 length: 14; J gene: TRBJ2-2; V gene: TRBV5-1; CDR3 DNA: TGCGCCAGCAGCATGACTTCGAACACCGGGGAGCTGTTTTTT; CDR3 protein: CASSMTSNTGELFF
D gene: .; CDR3 length: 12; J gene: TRBJ1-1; V gene: TRBV5-1; CDR3 DNA: TGCGCCAGCAGCTTGGATTCCGGGAAGGCTTTCTTT; CDR3 protein: CASSLDSGKAFF
D gene: .; CDR3 length: 14; J gene: TRBJ2-3; V gene: TRBV29-1; CDR3 DNA: TGCAGCGTTGAAGGGGGTAACGGGGCAGATACGCAGTATTTT; CDR3 protein: CSVEGGNGADTQYF
D gene: .; CDR3 length: 12; J gene: TRBJ2-4; V gene: TRBV7-9; CDR3 DNA: TGTGCCAGCAGCTTGGGGGTTTCCATTCAGTACTTC; CDR3 protein: CASSLGVSIQYF
D gene: TRBD1; CDR3 length: 15; J gene: TRBJ2-7; V gene: TRBV18; CDR3 DNA: TGTGCCAGCTCACCAGCGGGACAGGGAGCCTACGAGCAGTACTTC; CDR3 protein: CASSPAGQGAYEQYF